The subject of this entry is one TCR beta chain. The antigen is unknown. An approximately 220 ng quantity of DNA, 30,000 to 35,000 T cell genomes, went into the sorted-subset replicate PCRs. Using immunoSEQ multiplex PCR, the repertoire was profiled, and TCRdb retains in-frame clones only, with some absent. The profile covers 2 million to 2.5 million clones, with about 95% appearing a single time and 1.1% taken by the ten largest. This entry belongs to a study of shared clonotypes between healthy human individuals. Findings and caveats of the study: Represented diversity (both genetic and exposure-history) was limited by the small number of donors.

CD45RO-negative CD8 cells positively selected for CCR7 made up the naive population, which excluded terminally differentiated effector memory CD45RA+ cells. CDR1 is ENHRY and CDR2 is SYGVKD in the germline V gene. The CDR3 length is 16 residues. Trimming left V 0 bases short and J 2 bases short, with 11 bases between. The TCR originated in a young man in good health. The specimen was naive CD8+ T cells sorted from blood. This chain joins TRBV10-3 and TRBJ1-5; tentative D call: TRBD1 (5 bases). The CDR3 is CAISESRGNGNQPQHF. In DNA, the CDR3 is TGTGCCATCAGTGAGTCGCGGGGGAATGGCAATCAGCCCCAGCATTTT.